This TCR beta chain was captured in a study of OX40 agonist ivuxolimab in advanced cancers. Overall study results and limits: Compared with others, partial responders at 0.1-3.0 mg/kg displayed clonal expansion among the lowest. At 0.1 to 3.0 mg/kg, CD4+ and CD8+ blood T cells expanded clonally by week 6. Low normalized T-cell clonal expansion was also seen in some nonresponders.

Germline V gene lookup returns CDR1 SEHNR and CDR2 FQNEAQ (reference sequence). The CDR3 consists of 16 residues. V trimming: 4 bases; J trimming: 7 bases; junction bases outside the gene matches: 11. About this clone itself: Its target is not known.

TCRdb's table, derived via immunoSEQ multiplex PCR, lists solely in-frame clones and lacks some. The data contain tens of thousands of clones, 91% of them singletons. The investigators sampled blood at baseline, at cycle 4 day 1, and at cycle 7 day 1. The chain joins TRBV7-9 to TRBJ1-2; 11 bases are a match to TRBD1. The source material was CD4+ or CD8+ T cells sorted from blood, sampled in a trial of the OX40 agonist ivuxolimab. The TCR originated in an adult with an advanced solid tumor such as melanoma, head and neck, liver or kidney cancer. CDR3 amino acids: CASSSMDRGLSFGYTF. The CDR3 DNA reads as TGTGCCAGCAGCTCGATGGACAGGGGGCTCTCTTTTGGCTACACCTTC.